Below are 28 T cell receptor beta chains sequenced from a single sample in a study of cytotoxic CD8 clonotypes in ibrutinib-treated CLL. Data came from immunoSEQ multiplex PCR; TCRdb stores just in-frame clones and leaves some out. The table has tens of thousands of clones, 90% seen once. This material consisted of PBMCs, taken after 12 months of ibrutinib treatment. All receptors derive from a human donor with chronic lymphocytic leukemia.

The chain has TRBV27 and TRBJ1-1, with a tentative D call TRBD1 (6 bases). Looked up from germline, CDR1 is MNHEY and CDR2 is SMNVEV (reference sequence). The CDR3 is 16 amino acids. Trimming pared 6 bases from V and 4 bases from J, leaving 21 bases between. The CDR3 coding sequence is TGTGCCAGCAGCCCCCCGTGGCCACAGGGAGGCACTGAAGCTTTCTTT. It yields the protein CASSPPWPQGGTEAFF.

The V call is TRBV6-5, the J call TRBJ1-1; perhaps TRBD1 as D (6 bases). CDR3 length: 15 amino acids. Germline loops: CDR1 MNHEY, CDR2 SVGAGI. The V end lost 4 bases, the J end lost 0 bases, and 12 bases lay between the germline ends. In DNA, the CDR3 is TGTGCCAGCAGTTCAACCGACAGGCTGAACACTGAAGCTTTCTTT. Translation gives CASSSTDRLNTEAFF.

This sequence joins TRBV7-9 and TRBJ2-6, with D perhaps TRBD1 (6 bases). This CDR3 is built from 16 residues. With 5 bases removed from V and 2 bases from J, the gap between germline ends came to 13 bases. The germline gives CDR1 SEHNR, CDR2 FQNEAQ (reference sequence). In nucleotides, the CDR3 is TGTGCCAGCAGCCGGAGCAGGGGAACTGGGGCCAACGTCCTGACTTTC. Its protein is CASSRSRGTGANVLTF.

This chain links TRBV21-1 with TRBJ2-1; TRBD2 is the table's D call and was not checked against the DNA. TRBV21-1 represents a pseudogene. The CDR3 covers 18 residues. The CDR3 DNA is TGTGCCAGCAGCAAATTGGGTACTAGCGGATATACCTACAATGAGCAGTTCTTC. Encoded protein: CASSKLGTSGYTYNEQFF.

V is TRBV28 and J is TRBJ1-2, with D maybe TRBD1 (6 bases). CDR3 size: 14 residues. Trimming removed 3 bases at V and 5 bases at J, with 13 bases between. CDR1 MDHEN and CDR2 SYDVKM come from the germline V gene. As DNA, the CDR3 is TGTGCCAGCAGTTTTGATTGGGGGCGGTATGGCTACACCTTC. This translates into CASSFDWGRYGYTF.

The CDR3 protein is CASRPSGMYNEQFF. For the CDR3, the DNA is TGCGCCAGCAGACCAAGTGGGATGTACAATGAGCAGTTCTTC. The chain uses TRBV10-1 and TRBJ2-1, with D uncertain. Germline CDR1 and CDR2: WNHNN and SYGVQD (reference sequence). With 6 bases removed from V and 4 bases from J, the gap between germline ends came to 13 bases. The CDR3 contains 14 residues.

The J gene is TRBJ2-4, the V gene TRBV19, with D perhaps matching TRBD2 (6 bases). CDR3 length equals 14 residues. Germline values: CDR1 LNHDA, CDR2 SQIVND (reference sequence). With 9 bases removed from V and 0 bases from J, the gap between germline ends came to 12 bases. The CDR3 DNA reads TGTGCCAGCCAACGGGGGTCAGCCAAAAACATTCAGTACTTC. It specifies CASQRGSAKNIQYF.

This chain's CDR3 is CASTQGDYGYTF. CDR3 bases: TGTGCCAGCACCCAGGGGGACTATGGCTACACCTTC. This rearrangement joins TRBV6-6 to TRBJ1-2; TRBD1 matches at 7 bases. The V and J ends lost 7 bases and 3 bases, in that order; junction bases with no gene match: 2. This CDR3 spans 12 amino acids. From germline, CDR1 is MNHNY and CDR2 SVGAGI (reference sequence).

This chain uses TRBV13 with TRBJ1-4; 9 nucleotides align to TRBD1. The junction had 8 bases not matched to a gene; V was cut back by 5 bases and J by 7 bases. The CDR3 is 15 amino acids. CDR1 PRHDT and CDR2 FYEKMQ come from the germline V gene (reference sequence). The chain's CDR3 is CASSPRDREGEKLFF. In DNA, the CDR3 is TGTGCCAGCAGCCCCAGGGACAGGGAGGGTGAAAAACTGTTTTTT.

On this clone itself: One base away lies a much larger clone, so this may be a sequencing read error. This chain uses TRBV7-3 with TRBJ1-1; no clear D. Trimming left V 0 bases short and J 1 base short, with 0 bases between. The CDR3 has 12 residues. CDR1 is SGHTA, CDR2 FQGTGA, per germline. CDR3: CASSLTNTEAFF. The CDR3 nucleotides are TGTGCCAGCAGCTTAACGAACACTGAAGCTTTCTTT.

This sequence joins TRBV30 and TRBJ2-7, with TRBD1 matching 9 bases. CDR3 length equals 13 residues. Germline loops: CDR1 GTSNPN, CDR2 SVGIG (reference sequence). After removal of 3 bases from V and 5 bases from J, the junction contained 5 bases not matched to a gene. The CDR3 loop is CAWRDRGVNEQYF. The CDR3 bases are TGTGCCTGGAGGGACAGGGGCGTAAACGAGCAGTACTTC. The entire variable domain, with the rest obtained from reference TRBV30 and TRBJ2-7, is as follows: SQTIHQWPATLVQPVGSPLSLECTVEGTSNPNLYWYRQAAGRGLQLLFYSVGIGQISSEVPQNLSASRPQDRQFILSSKKLLLSDSGFYLCAWRDRGVNEQYFGPGTRLTVT.

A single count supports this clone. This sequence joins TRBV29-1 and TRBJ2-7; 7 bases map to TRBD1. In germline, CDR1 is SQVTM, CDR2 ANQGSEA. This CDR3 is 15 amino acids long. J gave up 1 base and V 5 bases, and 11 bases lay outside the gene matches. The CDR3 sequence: CSVLGTDSFSYEQYF. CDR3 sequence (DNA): TGCAGCGTTCTCGGGACAGACAGCTTTTCCTACGAGCAGTACTTC.

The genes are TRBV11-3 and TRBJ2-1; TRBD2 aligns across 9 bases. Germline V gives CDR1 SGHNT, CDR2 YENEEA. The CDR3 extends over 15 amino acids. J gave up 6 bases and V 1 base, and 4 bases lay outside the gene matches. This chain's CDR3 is CASSLGGTSLNEQFF. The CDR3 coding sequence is TGTGCCAGCAGCTTAGGAGGGACTAGCCTCAATGAGCAGTTCTTC.

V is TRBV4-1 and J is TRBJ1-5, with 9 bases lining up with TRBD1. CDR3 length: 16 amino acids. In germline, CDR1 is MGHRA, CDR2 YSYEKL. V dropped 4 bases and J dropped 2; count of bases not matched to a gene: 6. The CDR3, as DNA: TGCGCCAGCAGCCTTATGACAGGGGGAGGCAATCAGCCCCAGCATTTT. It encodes CASSLMTGGGNQPQHF.

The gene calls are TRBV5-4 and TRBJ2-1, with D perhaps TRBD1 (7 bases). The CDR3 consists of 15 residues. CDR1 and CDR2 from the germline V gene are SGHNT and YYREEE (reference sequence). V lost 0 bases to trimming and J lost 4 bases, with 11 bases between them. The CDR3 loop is CASSLEQGGYNEQFF. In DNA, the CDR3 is TGTGCCAGCAGCTTGGAGCAGGGGGGATACAATGAGCAGTTCTTC.

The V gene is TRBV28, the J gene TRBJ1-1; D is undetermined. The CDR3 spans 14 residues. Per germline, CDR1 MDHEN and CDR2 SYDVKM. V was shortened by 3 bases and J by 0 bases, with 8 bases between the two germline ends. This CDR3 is CASSLDLVNTEAFF. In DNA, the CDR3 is TGTGCCAGCAGTTTGGATTTAGTGAACACTGAAGCTTTCTTT. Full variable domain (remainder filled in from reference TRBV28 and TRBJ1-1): DVKVTQSSRYLVKRTGEKVFLECVQDMDHENMFWYRQDPGLGLRLIYFSYDVKMKEKGDIPEGYSVSREKKERFSLILESASTNQTSMYLCASSLDLVNTEAFFGQGTRLTVV.

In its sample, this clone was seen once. The DNA for the CDR3 is TGTGCCAGTAGTATAGGTTTGGGGGGCCGTCAGCCCCAGCATTTT. Protein product: CASSIGLGGRQPQHF. The chain uses TRBV19 and TRBJ1-5, with TRBD1 as a possible D gene (6 bases). Trimming pared 1 base from V and 6 bases from J, leaving 13 bases between. Germline V lookup: CDR1 LNHDA, CDR2 SQIVND (reference sequence). The CDR3 totals 15 residues.

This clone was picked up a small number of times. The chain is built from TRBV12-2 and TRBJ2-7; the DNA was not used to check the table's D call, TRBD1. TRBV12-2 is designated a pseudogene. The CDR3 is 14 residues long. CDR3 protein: CASRLTGQGYEQYF. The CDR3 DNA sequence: TGTGCAAGTCGCTTAACCGGACAGGGGTACGAGCAGTACTTC.

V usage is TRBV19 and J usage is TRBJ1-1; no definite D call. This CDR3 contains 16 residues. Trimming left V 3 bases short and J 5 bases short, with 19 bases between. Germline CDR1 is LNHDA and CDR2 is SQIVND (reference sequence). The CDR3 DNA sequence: TGTGCCAGTAGTATTGCGAGCGGCCCTTGGGATACTGAAGCTTTCTTT. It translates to CASSIASGPWDTEAFF.

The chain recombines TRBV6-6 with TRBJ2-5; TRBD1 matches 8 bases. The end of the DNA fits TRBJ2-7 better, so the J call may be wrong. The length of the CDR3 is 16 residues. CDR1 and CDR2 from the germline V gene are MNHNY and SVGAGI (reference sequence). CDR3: CASSPYGQGPLSEQYF. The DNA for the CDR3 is TGTGCCAGCAGTCCATATGGACAGGGACCCTTGAGCGAGCAGTACTTC.

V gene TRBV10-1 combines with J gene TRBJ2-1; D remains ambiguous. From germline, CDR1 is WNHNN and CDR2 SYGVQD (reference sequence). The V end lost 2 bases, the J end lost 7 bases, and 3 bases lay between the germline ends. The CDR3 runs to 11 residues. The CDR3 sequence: CASSERNEQFF. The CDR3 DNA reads TGCGCCAGCAGTGAGAGGAATGAGCAGTTCTTC.

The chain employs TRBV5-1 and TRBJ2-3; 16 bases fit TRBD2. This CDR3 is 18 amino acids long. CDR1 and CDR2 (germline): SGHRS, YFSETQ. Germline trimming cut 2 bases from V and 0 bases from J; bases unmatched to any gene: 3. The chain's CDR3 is CASSFLGLAGGSTDTQYF. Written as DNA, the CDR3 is TGCGCCAGCAGCTTTTTGGGACTAGCGGGAGGGAGCACAGATACGCAGTATTTT.

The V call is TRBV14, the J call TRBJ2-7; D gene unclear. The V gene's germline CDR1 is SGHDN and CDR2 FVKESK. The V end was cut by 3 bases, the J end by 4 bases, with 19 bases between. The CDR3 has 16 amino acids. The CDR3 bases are TGTGCCAGCAGCCACTTTTTTTCCACTACTGGGTACGAGCAGTACTTC. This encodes CASSHFFSTTGYEQYF.

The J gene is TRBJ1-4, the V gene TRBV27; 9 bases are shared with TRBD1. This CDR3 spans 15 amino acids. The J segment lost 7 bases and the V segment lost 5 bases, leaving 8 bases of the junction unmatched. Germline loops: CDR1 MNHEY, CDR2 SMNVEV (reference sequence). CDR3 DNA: TGTGCCAGCAGTACACAGGGGGCAAGGTCTGAAAAACTGTTTTTT. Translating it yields CASSTQGARSEKLFF. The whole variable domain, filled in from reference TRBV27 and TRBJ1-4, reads EAQVTQNPRYLITVTGKKLTVTCSQNMNHEYMSWYRQDPGLGLRQIYYSMNVEVTDKGDVPEGYKVSRKEKRNFPLILESPSPNQTSLYFCASSTQGARSEKLFFGSGTQLSVL.

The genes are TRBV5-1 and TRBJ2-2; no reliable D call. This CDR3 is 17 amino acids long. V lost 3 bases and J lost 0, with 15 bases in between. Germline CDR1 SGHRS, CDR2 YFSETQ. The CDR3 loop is CASSYYSSGANTGELFF. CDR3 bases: TGCGCCAGCAGCTACTATTCGAGTGGTGCGAACACCGGGGAGCTGTTTTTT.

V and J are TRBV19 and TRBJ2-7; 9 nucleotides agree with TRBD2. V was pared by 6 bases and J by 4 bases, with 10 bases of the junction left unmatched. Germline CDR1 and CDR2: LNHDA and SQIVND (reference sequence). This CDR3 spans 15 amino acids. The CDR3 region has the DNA TGTGCCAGTAGAATTAGCGGGAGCCCTGGGTACGAGCAGTACTTC. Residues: CASRISGSPGYEQYF.

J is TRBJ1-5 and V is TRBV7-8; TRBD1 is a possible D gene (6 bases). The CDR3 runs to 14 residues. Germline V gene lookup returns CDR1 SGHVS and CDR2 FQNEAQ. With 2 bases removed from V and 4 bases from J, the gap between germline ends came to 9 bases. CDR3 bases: TGTGCCAGCAGCTTAACCCAGGGGAATCAGCCCCAGCATTTT. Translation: CASSLTQGNQPQHF.

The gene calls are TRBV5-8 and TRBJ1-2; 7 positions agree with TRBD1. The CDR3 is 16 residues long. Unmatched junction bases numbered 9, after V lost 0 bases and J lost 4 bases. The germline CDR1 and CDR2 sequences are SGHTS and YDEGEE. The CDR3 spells CASSLGDSLGSYGYTF. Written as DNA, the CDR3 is TGTGCCAGCAGCTTGGGGGACAGTCTGGGGAGCTATGGCTACACCTTC.